The 20 T cell receptor beta chains in this list originate from one sample, sequenced in a study of memory CD4+ T cells and cytomegalovirus serostatus. Clones were sequenced by immunoSEQ multiplex PCR, and TCRdb holds only the in-frame ones, with some missing. The data show roughly 53,000 clones, with around 78% seen just once and 1.6% held by the top ten. The sort gate was single viable CD3+CD4+CD8-CD45RO+ cells for memory CD4+ T cells. The specimen was memory CD4+ T cells from blood. The receptors originated from an adult in good health and CMV-seronegative.

This clone was recorded once. V usage is TRBV28 and J usage is TRBJ2-2; a possible D gene is TRBD2 (6 bases). This CDR3 contains 15 residues. The ends were cut back, 1 base at V and 2 bases at J, with 8 bases in the middle. Looked up from germline, CDR1 is MDHEN and CDR2 is SYDVKM. CDR3 residues: CASSLLRGNTGELFF. CDR3 nucleotide sequence: TGTGCCAGCAGTTTATTGCGGGGAAACACCGGGGAGCTGTTTTTT.

V is TRBV23-1 and J is TRBJ2-7; 8 bases map to TRBD2. TRBV23-1 is an open reading frame whose function is uncertain. V was clipped by 4 bases and J by 4 bases; unmatched bases: 15. The length of the CDR3 is 17 residues. In DNA, the CDR3 is TGCGCCAGCAGTCCCTTCGGGCCCCACAGCGGGAGTTACGAGCAGTACTTC. Its protein product is CASSPFGPHSGSYEQYF.

The rearrangement joins TRBV11-1 to TRBJ1-1; the D is unclear. Germline V gene data show CDR1 as SGHAT and CDR2 as FQDESV (reference sequence). Trimming cost V 4 bases and J 2 bases, with 8 bases left between them. This CDR3 is 13 amino acids long. The DNA for the CDR3 is TGTGCCAGCAGCTCTGGACTCAACACTGAAGCTTTCTTT. Encoded protein: CASSSGLNTEAFF.

The gene calls are TRBV7-8 and TRBJ1-4; 7 nucleotides align to TRBD1. Germline lookup yields CDR1 SGHVS and CDR2 FQNEAQ. V was pared by 2 bases and J by 7 bases, with 7 bases of the junction left unmatched. The CDR3 contains 15 residues. The chain's CDR3 is CASSLRQGWSEKLFF. In nucleotides, the CDR3 is TGTGCCAGCAGCTTAAGACAGGGATGGAGTGAAAAACTGTTTTTT.

The J gene is TRBJ2-7, the V gene TRBV5-1, with TRBD2 identical over 8 bases. The CDR3 covers 15 residues. Germline trimming cut 4 bases from V and 2 bases from J; bases unmatched to any gene: 8. Germline CDR1 reads SGHRS; CDR2 reads YFSETQ. The CDR3 region has the DNA TGCGCCAGCAGCCCCCCTTCAGCGGGGGCCTACGAGCAGTACTTC. Its protein product is CASSPPSAGAYEQYF.

A single count supports this clone. The genes are TRBV27 and TRBJ2-5; D perhaps matches TRBD2 (5 bases). V lost 1 base and J lost 5, with 17 bases in between. Germline V gives CDR1 MNHEY, CDR2 SMNVEV (reference sequence). The CDR3 length is 16 residues. This CDR3 reads CASSLYGFGVGETQYF. The CDR3 DNA reads TGTGCCAGCAGTTTATATGGGTTCGGGGTCGGGGAGACCCAGTACTTC.

DNA for the CDR3: TGTGCCAGCAGTAAACTAGCGGGGAACTACAATGAGCAGTTCTTC. Translation: CASSKLAGNYNEQFF. V is TRBV2 and J is TRBJ2-1; TRBD2 aligns across 10 bases. CDR3 size: 15 residues. Per the germline V gene, CDR1 is SNHLY and CDR2 is FYNNEI. The ends lost 5 bases at V and 3 bases at J; junction bases unmatched: 4.

The chain uses TRBV18 and TRBJ1-2, with TRBD1 as a possible D gene (5 bases). V shed 6 bases and J shed 2 bases, with 19 bases lying between them. This CDR3 is 16 amino acids long. CDR1 and CDR2 (germline): KGHSH, LQKENI. The CDR3 DNA reads TGTGCCAGCTCCCCGCAGGGAGGTCCAGAGAACTATGGCTACACCTTC. This gives the protein CASSPQGGPENYGYTF.

This clone was observed a handful of times. The V and J genes are TRBV5-1 and TRBJ2-7, with 8 bases identical to TRBD1. Trimming cost V 2 bases and J 0 bases; bases outside gene matches: 13. The CDR3 has 18 residues. Germline CDR1 and CDR2: SGHRS and YFSETQ. The CDR3 spells CASSFFGTTGATSYEQYF. The CDR3 nucleotides read TGCGCCAGCAGCTTTTTCGGCACGACAGGGGCGACCTCCTACGAGCAGTACTTC.

This chain joins TRBV18 and TRBJ2-7; 9 bases map to TRBD2. The CDR3 is 17 residues long. Germline-derived CDR1 and CDR2 are KGHSH and LQKENI. V lost 3 bases, J lost 2 bases, and 11 bases stayed unmatched. CDR3 nucleotide sequence: TGTGCCAGCTCACCTTCACCGAGCGGGAGGCCTCCCTACGAGCAGTACTTC. This codes for CASSPSPSGRPPYEQYF.

This clone was recorded once. The chain combines TRBV29-1 with TRBJ1-3; no clear D. The V gene lost 5 bases and the J gene lost 4 bases, with 6 bases spanning the gap. From germline, CDR1 is SQVTM and CDR2 ANQGSEA. This CDR3 has 11 amino acids. Written as DNA, the CDR3 is TGCAGCGTTACAGAGGGAAACACCATATATTTT. Translated, it gives CSVTEGNTIYF.

V and J are TRBV6-1 and TRBJ2-1, with D perhaps TRBD2 (5 bases). Germline CDR1 is MNHNS and CDR2 is SASEGT. The CDR3 loop spans 13 amino acids. V lost 8 bases and J 7 bases, leaving 15 bases between the germline ends. CDR3 protein: CASLDWKRNEQFF. CDR3 sequence (DNA): TGTGCCAGCCTGGACTGGAAAAGGAATGAGCAGTTCTTC.

The sample holds a few counts of this clone. V usage is TRBV7-2 and J usage is TRBJ2-2; D is ambiguous. Trimming removed 7 bases from V and 7 bases from J, with 13 bases in between. Germline loops: CDR1 SGHTA, CDR2 FQGNSA. CDR3 length: 13 amino acids. As DNA, the CDR3 is TGTGCCAGCATCCGGGTGGGGTACGGGGAGCTGTTTTTT. Its protein product is CASIRVGYGELFF.

The rearrangement links TRBV11-3 to TRBJ1-1; 7 bases are shared with TRBD1. In germline, CDR1 is SGHNT, CDR2 YENEEA. V shed 7 bases, J shed 4 bases, and the junction held 6 bases outside the gene matches. The CDR3 contains 13 residues. The CDR3 loop is CASKKTGPTEAFF. Here the CDR3 DNA reads TGTGCCAGCAAAAAGACAGGGCCCACTGAAGCTTTCTTT.

V usage is TRBV5-4 and J usage is TRBJ1-1; 7 bases are shared with TRBD1. The germline V gene encodes CDR1 SGHNT and CDR2 YYREEE (reference sequence). With V trimmed by 2 bases and J by 11 bases, 15 bases remained unmatched. The CDR3 is 15 amino acids. CDR3 in DNA: TGTGCCAGCAGCTTTAGACAGGGAAGTCAGGCATACGCTTTCTTT. It yields the protein CASSFRQGSQAYAFF.

The V gene is TRBV27, the J gene TRBJ2-7; maybe TRBD2 (5 bases). The germline V and J ends were trimmed by 0 bases and 7 bases, with 13 bases remaining between them. CDR3 size: 14 residues. Germline CDR1 and CDR2: MNHEY and SMNVEV (reference sequence). The CDR3 sequence: CASSLSEAKREQYF. In DNA form, the CDR3 reads TGTGCCAGCAGTTTATCGGAGGCGAAGCGGGAGCAGTACTTC.

The chain is built from TRBV5-1 and TRBJ2-3, with a possible D match to TRBD2 (6 bases). The CDR3 is made up of 14 amino acids. Trimming took 4 bases from V and 4 from J, leaving 13 bases between them. Per the germline V gene, CDR1 is SGHRS and CDR2 is YFSETQ. In DNA, the CDR3 is TGCGCCAGCAGCGGGGGGAGTAACTCAGATACGCAGTATTTT. Amino acid sequence: CASSGGSNSDTQYF.

The chain is built from TRBV5-1 and TRBJ1-5, with 8 bases matching TRBD1. V trimming: 5 bases; J trimming: 10 bases; junction bases outside the gene matches: 11. Germline V gives CDR1 SGHRS, CDR2 YFSETQ. The CDR3 runs 14 residues. The CDR3 region has the DNA TGCGCCAGCAGGGAGGGGACAGGCCTCGGACCCCAGCATTTT. Its translation is CASREGTGLGPQHF. The entire variable domain, with the rest obtained from reference TRBV5-1 and TRBJ1-5, is as follows: KAGVTQTPRYLIKTRGQQVTLSCSPISGHRSVSWYQQTPGQGLQFLFEYFSETQRNKGNFPGRFSGRQFSNSRSEMNVSTLELGDSALYLCASREGTGLGPQHFGDGTRLSIL.

DNA for the CDR3: TGTGCCAGCAGCTTTGGTCCGGGGGGCACAGATACGCAGTATTTT. The encoded protein is CASSFGPGGTDTQYF. V is TRBV7-2 and J is TRBJ2-3; a possible D gene is TRBD2 (6 bases). Germline assignment: CDR1 SGHTA and CDR2 FQGNSA. V was trimmed by 3 bases and J by 1 base, leaving 11 bases between them. This CDR3 is built from 15 residues.

The V and J genes are TRBV7-2 and TRBJ1-5, with 7 bases identical to TRBD1. The V segment lost 4 bases and the J segment 2 bases; nucleotides outside the gene matches: 2. Looked up from germline, CDR1 is SGHTA and CDR2 is FQGNSA. The CDR3 has 14 amino acids. CDR3 region: CASSSQGGNQPQHF. CDR3 sequence (DNA): TGTGCCAGCAGCTCCCAGGGGGGCAATCAGCCCCAGCATTTT.